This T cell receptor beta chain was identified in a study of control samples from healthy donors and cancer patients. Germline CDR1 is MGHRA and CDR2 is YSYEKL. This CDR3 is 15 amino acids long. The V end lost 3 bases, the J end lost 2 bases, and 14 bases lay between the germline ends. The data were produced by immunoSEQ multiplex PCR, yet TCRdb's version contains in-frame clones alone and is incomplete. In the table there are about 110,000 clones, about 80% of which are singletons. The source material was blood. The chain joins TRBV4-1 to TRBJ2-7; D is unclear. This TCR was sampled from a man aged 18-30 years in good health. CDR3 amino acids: CASSQSVNPAYEQYV. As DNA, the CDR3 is TGCGCCAGCAGCCAGTCGGTCAATCCAGCCTACGAGCAGTACGTC.